This is a list of T cell receptor beta chains from one sample in a study of T cell changes during pregnancy in multiple sclerosis. This table comes from immunoSEQ multiplex PCR, and its TCRdb copy is limited to in-frame clones, with some not included. The repertoire includes roughly 43,000 clones, approximately 94% of them detected once, and less than 0.75% sits in the top ten. Material: CD4+ T cells from peripheral blood mononuclear cells, obtained in the third trimester of pregnancy. These receptors originate from a female donor with multiple sclerosis, enrolled in a pregnancy study. The CDR3 runs from the conserved cysteine through the conserved F or W. The order of the fields is CDR3 length, D gene, J gene, V gene, clone size, CDR3 DNA, CDR3 protein. D genes are given only for firm matches. Size tells how often a clone was seen (once, few, many) or the class of an expanded clone, and some rows leave it out.

>14|TRBD2|TRBJ2-3|TRBV18|.
TGTGCCAGCTCGCAGACTAGCAGCACAGATACGCAGTATTTT
CASSQTSSTDTQYF
>18|TRBD2|TRBJ2-2|TRBV18|.
TGTGCCAGCTCACCTCTTGGACTAGCGGGAGCGAACACCGGGGAGCTGTTTTTT
CASSPLGLAGANTGELFF
>13|.|TRBJ2-1|TRBV4-3|.
TGCGCCAGCAGCCCATTACAGGGATGGGGGCAGTTCTTC
CASSPLQGWGQFF
>16|.|TRBJ1-2|TRBV9|.
TGTGCCAGCAGCGTATTCGACAGGACGTCCTCGGGGGGCTACACCTTC
CASSVFDRTSSGGYTF
>10|.|TRBJ1-1|TRBV29-1|.
TGCAGCGGGCTTCACACTGAAGCTTTCTTT
CSGLHTEAFF
>18|.|TRBJ1-5|TRBV6-1|.
TGTGCCAGCAGTGGAATTCTTGACAGACAGAATAGCAATCAGCCCCAGCATTTT
CASSGILDRQNSNQPQHF
>15|.|TRBJ2-7|TRBV6-6|.
TGTGCCAGCAGTTCCGAAGCGGGTAGAACCTACGAGCAGTACTTC
CASSSEAGRTYEQYF
>13|TRBD1|TRBJ1-2|TRBV6-1|.
TGTGCCAGCAATCGACAGGGGGCGAACGGCTACACCTTC
CASNRQGANGYTF
>19|TRBD2|TRBJ2-1|TRBV9|.
TGTGCCAGCAGCGTAGCGCTCTCCTTCGGTAGCGGGAGAAGCCATGAGCAGTTCTTC
CASSVALSFGSGRSHEQFF
>15|TRBD1|TRBJ2-1|TRBV4-1|.
TGCGCCAGCAGCCAACAGGACAGGACCTACAATGAGCAGTTCTTC
CASSQQDRTYNEQFF
>15|TRBD1|TRBJ2-3|TRBV2|.
TGTGCCAGCCAGGGACAGGGCATTACCACAGATACGCAGTATTTT
CASQGQGITTDTQYF
>13|TRBD1|TRBJ2-7|TRBV5-1|.
TGCGCCAGCAGCTTGAACAGGGGCTACGAGCAGTACTTC
CASSLNRGYEQYF
>15|.|TRBJ1-2|TRBV5-4|once
TGTGCCAGCAGCTTGGGGCAGGGGCTAAACTATGGCTACACCTTC
CASSLGQGLNYGYTF
>20|.|TRBJ1-3|TRBV2|.
TGTGCCAGCAGTGAATCACGAATACCGAGGACACCGGAAGTCGGAAACACCATATATTTT
CASSESRIPRTPEVGNTIYF
>15|TRBD1|TRBJ2-7|TRBV15|.
TGTGCCACCAGCGGAGCGGGACAGGGATCCTACGAGCAGTACTTC
CATSGAGQGSYEQYF
>14|TRBD2|TRBJ2-1|TRBV27|.
TGTGCCAGCTGCACGGGAGGCAACCCCAATGAGCAGTTCTTC
CASCTGGNPNEQFF
>13|.|TRBJ1-4|TRBV30|.
TGTGCCTGGAGTGTGAGGGCTAATGAAAAACTGTTTTTT
CAWSVRANEKLFF
>15|TRBD1|TRBJ1-1|TRBV6-5|.
TGTGCCAGCAGTACGACGACAGGGGGTTTCGCTGAAGCTTTCTTT
CASSTTTGGFAEAFF
>17|TRBD2|TRBJ2-5|TRBV7-2|.
TGTGCCAGCAGCTTGGGTGCGACTAGCGGGGGCGGGAAGACCCAGTACTTC
CASSLGATSGGGKTQYF
>14|.|TRBJ1-3|TRBV5-1|.
TGCGCCAGCAGCTTGGCGGACAGAAAAAACACCATATATTTT
CASSLADRKNTIYF
>12|.|TRBJ2-7|TRBV29-1|.
TGCAGCGTTGCCTTTAGCGGCTACGAGCAGTACTTC
CSVAFSGYEQYF
>14|.|TRBJ2-1|TRBV19|.
TGTGCCAGTAGGGTCCCAGGACAGAGCAATGAGCAGTTCTTC
CASRVPGQSNEQFF
>13|.|TRBJ1-2|TRBV28|.
TGTGCCAGCAGTTTAAGGGGAGGTCTTGGCTACACCTTC
CASSLRGGLGYTF
>15|.|TRBJ2-3|TRBV2|.
TGTGCCAGTATACAGGGCGGCTTTAGCACAGATACGCAGTATTTT
CASIQGGFSTDTQYF
>15|.|TRBJ2-5|TRBV9|.
TGTGCCAGCAGCGTAGCCGTACAGGGAGGGGAGACCCAGTACTTC
CASSVAVQGGETQYF
>16|TRBD1|TRBJ2-7|TRBV7-2|.
TGTGCCAGCAGCTTAGACGGACAGGGAAGGGCCTACGAGCAGTACTTC
CASSLDGQGRAYEQYF
>14|TRBD1|TRBJ2-7|TRBV6-5|.
TGTGCCAGCAGCATACAGGGGGCGTTCGTGGAGCAGTACTTC
CASSIQGAFVEQYF
>13|TRBD2|TRBJ2-3|TRBV14|.
TGTGCCAGCAGCCTGACTAGCGTGGATACGCAGTATTTT
CASSLTSVDTQYF
>14|.|TRBJ2-7|TRBV7-9|.
TGTGCCAGCAGCTTAGGGGGGGGCGCGGGGGAGCAGTACTTC
CASSLGGGAGEQYF
>16|TRBD1|TRBJ2-1|TRBV11-3|.
TGTGCCAGCAGCTCGGGACAGCTGAGCTCCTACAATGAGCAGTTCTTC
CASSSGQLSSYNEQFF
>13|.|TRBJ2-2|TRBV9|.
TGTGCCAGCAGCTCCGGGAACACCGGGGAGCTGTTTTTT
CASSSGNTGELFF
>13|.|TRBJ1-1|TRBV10-2|.
TGCGCCAGCAGGGGAGCGGGGAACACTGAAGCTTTCTTT
CASRGAGNTEAFF
>17|TRBD2|TRBJ2-3|TRBV5-1|.
TGCGCCAGCAGCTTGGCACGCGCGGGGGGATCCGTAGATACGCAGTATTTT
CASSLARAGGSVDTQYF
>16|.|TRBJ1-6|TRBV30|.
TGTGCCTGGAGTGTACAGGGATTGGTAAATAATTCACCCCTCCACTTT
CAWSVQGLVNNSPLHF
>15|TRBD1|TRBJ2-7|TRBV4-1|.
TGCGCCAGCAGCCAAGGCACAGGGGGGATTGGCGAACAGTACTTC
CASSQGTGGIGEQYF
>12|.|TRBJ1-2|TRBV27|.
TGTGCCAGCAGAAAGGGGAACTATGGCTACACCTTC
CASRKGNYGYTF
>13|TRBD2|TRBJ2-7|TRBV7-3|.
TGTGCCAGCGGACTAGCGGGCTTTGTCGAGCAGTACTTC
CASGLAGFVEQYF
>15|TRBD1|TRBJ1-1|TRBV5-1|.
TGCGCCAGCAGCCCGACAGGGGGCCGAGGCACTGAAGCTTTCTTT
CASSPTGGRGTEAFF
>16|TRBD1|TRBJ2-5|TRBV6-6|.
TGTGCCAGCAGTTACGCCGGGGACAGGGGGGGAGAGACCCAGTACTTC
CASSYAGDRGGETQYF
>15|TRBD2|TRBJ2-1|TRBV18|once
TGTGCCAGCTCACCTAGCGGGAGAGGCTACAATGAGCAGTTCTTC
CASSPSGRGYNEQFF
>16|TRBD2|TRBJ2-1|TRBV19|.
TGTGCCAGTAGTATAGACCTAGCGGGAGCCTACAATGAGCAGTTCTTC
CASSIDLAGAYNEQFF
>13|.|TRBJ2-7|TRBV19|.
TGTGCCAGTAGTACGAGACTAGGCTACGAGCAGTACTTC
CASSTRLGYEQYF
>15|TRBD1|TRBJ1-1|TRBV5-5|.
TGTGCCAGCAGCTGGACAGGGGGCTGGAACACTGAAGCTTTCTTT
CASSWTGGWNTEAFF
>13|.|TRBJ1-5|TRBV18|.
TGTGCCAGCTCACCAGGTGGCTCCCAGCCCCAGCATTTT
CASSPGGSQPQHF
>14|TRBD1|TRBJ2-7|TRBV28|.
TGTGCCAGCAGTTTCTCCGGGACAGGCTACGAGCAGTACTTC
CASSFSGTGYEQYF
>17|.|TRBJ1-1|TRBV7-8|.
TGTGCCAGCAGCTTAGGAACATTCTTAAGGGGGAACACTGAAGCTTTCTTT
CASSLGTFLRGNTEAFF
>15|TRBD2|TRBJ2-3|TRBV6-1|.
TGTGCCAGCCAAGGACTAGCGGAGGCCACAGATACGCAGTATTTT
CASQGLAEATDTQYF
>17|TRBD1|TRBJ2-6|TRBV18|.
TGTGCCAGCTCACCAGGGACAGGCCGCTCTGGGGCCAACGTCCTGACTTTC
CASSPGTGRSGANVLTF
>15|TRBD1|TRBJ1-1|TRBV25-1|.
TGTGCCAGCAGCCGGGACAGGGGTTCGAACACTGAAGCTTTCTTT
CASSRDRGSNTEAFF